The sequence of this TCR beta chain was determined in a study of T-cell reconstitution after alpha-beta-depleted transplantation in children. Study observations and caveats: Fresh T-cell production supplied most of the T-cell counts and diversity seen one year after transplant. At day 60, the high TCRbeta diversity found in some patients originated from recipient T cells and thymic progenitors that had survived. Alpha-beta T cells present about two months after transplant were reported to originate from several hundred expanded graft clones.

Germline loops: CDR1 ENHRY, CDR2 SYGVKD. The CDR3 totals 13 residues. Trimming took 11 bases from V and 5 from J, leaving 19 bases between them. The library targeted TCRbeta and was prepared with unique molecular identifiers. TCRdb reprocessed the PCR reads with MiXCR, giving one entry per CDR3 protein. The table lists 450,000 to 600,000 distinct CDR3 sequences, 10% to 15% of them singletons, with around 2% in the top ten. As for this clonotype: Its antigen remains unidentified.

V usage is TRBV10-3 and J usage is TRBJ2-7; D is tentatively TRBD1 or TRBD2 (5 bases each). The sample here was PBMCs, mostly from graft donor cells, taken 360 days after TCRalphabeta/CD19-depleted stem cell transplant. This receptor was identified in a male patient younger than 18 who had a stem cell transplant for acute myeloid leukemia, so the T cells may come from the graft donor. Here the CDR3 reads CALRGWGRDEQYF. CDR3 in DNA: TGTGCCCTACGCGGGTGGGGGAGAGACGAGCAGTACTTC.